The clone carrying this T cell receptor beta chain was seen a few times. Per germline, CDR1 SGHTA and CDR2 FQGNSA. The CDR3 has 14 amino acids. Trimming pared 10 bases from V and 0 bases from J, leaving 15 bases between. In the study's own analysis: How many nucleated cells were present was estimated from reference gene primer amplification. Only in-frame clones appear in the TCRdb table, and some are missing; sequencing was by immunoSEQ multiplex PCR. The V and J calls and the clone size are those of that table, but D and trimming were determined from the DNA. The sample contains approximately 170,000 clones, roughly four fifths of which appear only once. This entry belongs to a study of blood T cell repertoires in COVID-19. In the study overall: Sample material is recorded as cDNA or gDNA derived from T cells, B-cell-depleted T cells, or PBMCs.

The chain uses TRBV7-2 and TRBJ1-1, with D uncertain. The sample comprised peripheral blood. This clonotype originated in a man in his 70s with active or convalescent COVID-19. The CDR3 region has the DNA TGTGCCACCAACCCGACGAGGGTGAACACTGAAGCTTTCTTT. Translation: CATNPTRVNTEAFF.